The 14 T cell receptor beta chains presented below share a single source sample, sequenced in a study of vaccination and CD4 T cells after COVID-19. Sequencing of the DNA from cultured CD4+ T cells was carried out with the Oncomine TCR Beta short-read assay. TCRdb re-derived calls from the PCR reads in MiXCR, one entry per CDR3 protein. Of just over 15,000 distinct CDR3 sequences listed, 58% were seen once; the top ten hold approximately 12%. For these TCRs, the target antigens are not known. Treatment described: 10-day PBMC culture with coronavirus spike peptide pools or control peptides (ViraFEST assay). Input material: CD4+ T cells from blood, cultured in vitro. These receptors were obtained from a human donor who had recovered from COVID-19.

This clonotype was counted a few times. The chain joins TRBV27 to TRBJ1-5; D gene unclear. Germline V gene lookup returns CDR1 MNHEY and CDR2 SMNVEV (reference sequence). V lost 8 bases and J 0 bases, leaving 14 bases between the germline ends. This CDR3 comprises 15 residues. CDR3 nucleotide sequence: TGTGCCAGCCTCATCACAGCGAATAGCAATCAGCCCCAGCATTTT. Translating it yields CASLITANSNQPQHF.

The chain recombines TRBV19 with TRBJ2-3; D not certain. This CDR3 has 11 amino acids. Deletions cut 5 bases from V and 6 bases from J, with 6 bases between. The germline V gene has CDR1 LNHDA and CDR2 SQIVND (reference sequence). CDR3 coding DNA: TGTGCCAGTAGTTTGGTGGATACGCAGTATTTT. The encoded protein is CASSLVDTQYF.

This sequence joins TRBV6-5 and TRBJ1-4; 7 bases align to TRBD1. Germline CDR1 reads MNHEY; CDR2 reads SVGAGI. Trimming at V came to 4 bases and at J to 11 bases, leaving 13 bases not matched to a gene. This CDR3 is 15 amino acids long. CDR3 nucleotides: TGTGCCAGCAGTTCCAACAGGGGTAGAGGAATGAAACTGTTTTTT. This encodes CASSSNRGRGMKLFF.

This chain connects TRBV19 to TRBJ1-1; maybe TRBD1 (5 bases). V lost 4 bases and J 3 bases, leaving 9 bases between the germline ends. The CDR3 has 13 residues. CDR1 is LNHDA, CDR2 SQIVND, per germline (reference sequence). The CDR3: CASSTIGDTEAFF. In DNA, the CDR3 is TGTGCCAGTAGTACGATAGGGGACACTGAAGCTTTCTTT.

This chain links TRBV20-1 with TRBJ1-2; D not certain. CDR1 is DFQATT and CDR2 is SNEGSKA in the germline V gene (reference sequence). This CDR3 contains 12 residues. V dropped 5 bases and J dropped 5 bases, with 12 bases sitting between them. The DNA for the CDR3 is TGCAGTGCTTCTCTAGGGTCGTATGGCTACACCTTC. Translating it yields CSASLGSYGYTF.

This chain links TRBV6-5 with TRBJ1-5; 7 nucleotides line up with TRBD1. Trimming removed 4 bases from V and 7 bases from J; junction bases left unmatched: 7. The CDR3 contains 14 residues. Germline V gives CDR1 MNHEY, CDR2 SVGAGI. CDR3 region: CASSLTGQGQPQHF. The CDR3 DNA reads TGTGCCAGCAGTTTGACAGGGCAAGGACAGCCCCAGCATTTT.

This clonotype has more than one count but fewer than ten. This CDR3 reads CASSFRENSPLHF. Written as DNA, the CDR3 is TGTGCCAGCAGTTTTAGGGAGAATTCACCCCTCCACTTT. This rearrangement joins TRBV6-2 or TRBV6-3 to TRBJ1-6; D not certain. V lost 4 bases, J lost 7 bases, and 8 bases lay in between. The CDR3 extends over 13 amino acids. Germline CDR1 MNHEY, CDR2 SVGEGT.

The CDR3 bases are TGCGCCAGCAGCTTGGGGACAGGGAACTATGGCTACACCTTC. Encoded protein: CASSLGTGNYGYTF. The rearrangement links TRBV5-1 to TRBJ1-2; the match to TRBD1 covers 8 bases. This CDR3 has 14 amino acids. V was clipped by 0 bases and J by 2 bases; unmatched bases: 0. Germline CDR1 reads SGHRS; CDR2 reads YFSETQ.

The chain is built from TRBV6-1 and TRBJ2-3, with D unresolved. CDR3 length: 12 residues. Germline loops: CDR1 MNHNS, CDR2 SASEGT. The ends were cut back, 3 bases at V and 5 bases at J, with 6 bases in the middle. CDR3 nucleotides: TGTGCCAGCAGTGAGAGTGTAGATACGCAGTATTTT. Protein: CASSESVDTQYF.

The V gene is TRBV5-1, the J gene TRBJ2-1; TRBD2 agrees at 10 bases. The DNA matches TRBJ2-5 better at its end, which makes the J call doubtful. Germline V gene data show CDR1 as SGHRS and CDR2 as YFSETQ. The CDR3 covers 16 residues. CDR3 coding DNA: TGCGCCAGCAGCTTGGGGGATAGCGGGAGGTCAGGAACCCAGTACTTC. Protein: CASSLGDSGRSGTQYF.

The genes are TRBV5-3 and TRBJ1-2; D possibly corresponds to TRBD1 (5 bases). TRBV5-3 is an ORF for which the function is uncertain. The CDR3 extends over 16 amino acids. The V end was cut by 4 bases, the J end by 7 bases, with 23 bases between. The DNA for the CDR3 is TGTGCCAGAAGCCCCCACCAGGGCCCACCGTCGTTTGGCTACACCTTC. The encoded protein is CARSPHQGPPSFGYTF.

Here the CDR3 reads CSARGGSDNSPLHF. Written as DNA, the CDR3 is TGCAGTGCTAGAGGGGGCAGTGATAATTCACCCCTCCACTTT. The rearrangement joins TRBV20-1 to TRBJ1-6; tentative D call: TRBD1 (5 bases). CDR1 and CDR2 (germline): DFQATT, SNEGSKA (reference sequence). Trimming removed 1 base at V and 5 bases at J, with 9 bases between. The CDR3 covers 14 residues.

The chain joins TRBV6-1 to TRBJ2-3, with D perhaps matching TRBD2 (7 bases). CDR1 and CDR2 (germline): MNHNS, SASEGT. The length of the CDR3 is 14 residues. V was clipped by 10 bases and J by 2 bases, with 16 bases between them. The CDR3 region is CANWGGGYTDTQYF. The CDR3 region has the DNA TGTGCCAATTGGGGGGGGGGCTACACAGATACGCAGTATTTT.

The chain is built from TRBV5-6 and TRBJ1-5; the match to TRBD1 covers 9 bases. Unmatched junction bases numbered 8, after V lost 4 bases and J lost 0 bases. Germline loops: CDR1 SGHDT, CDR2 YYEEEE. The length of the CDR3 is 17 residues. CDR3 sequence: CASSTGTGPYSNQPQHF. As DNA, the CDR3 is TGTGCCAGCAGCACCGGGACAGGGCCCTATAGCAATCAGCCCCAGCATTTT.